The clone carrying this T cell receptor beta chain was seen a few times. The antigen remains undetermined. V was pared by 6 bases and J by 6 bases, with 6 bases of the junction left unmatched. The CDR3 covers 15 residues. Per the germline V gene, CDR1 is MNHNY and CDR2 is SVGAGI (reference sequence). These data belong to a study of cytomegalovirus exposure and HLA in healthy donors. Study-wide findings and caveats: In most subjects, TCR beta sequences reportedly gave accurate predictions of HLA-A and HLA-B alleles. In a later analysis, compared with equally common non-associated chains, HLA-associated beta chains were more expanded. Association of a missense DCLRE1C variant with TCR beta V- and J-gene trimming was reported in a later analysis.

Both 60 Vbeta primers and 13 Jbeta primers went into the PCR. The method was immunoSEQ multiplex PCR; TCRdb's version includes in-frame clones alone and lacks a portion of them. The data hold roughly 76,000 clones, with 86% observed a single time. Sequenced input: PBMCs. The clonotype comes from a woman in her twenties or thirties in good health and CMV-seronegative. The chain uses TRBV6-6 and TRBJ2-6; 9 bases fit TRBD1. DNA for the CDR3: TGTGCCAGCAGGGTACAGGGGGCGGAGGCCAACGTCCTGACTTTC. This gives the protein CASRVQGAEANVLTF.